Reported below is one TCR beta chain. Trimming stripped 4 bases from V and 0 bases from J, with 13 bases between. CDR1 and CDR2 (germline): MGHRA, YSYEKL. The CDR3 is made up of 15 amino acids. This sample stems from a study of T-cell memory formation after mild COVID-19. MiXCR, run by TCRdb on the 5' RACE reads, gives a single entry per CDR3 protein. There are roughly 170,000 distinct CDR3 sequences in the sample; about a fifth occur only once, and about 23% lies in the top ten. Input material: PBMCs or a T cell subset sorted from them (not recorded which). This TCR derives from an adult woman who had mild COVID-19 (a few samples of this study predate the infection). Cell type and time point are not known. V and J are TRBV4-1 and TRBJ2-7, with D possibly TRBD1 on 6 matching bases. The CDR3 DNA reads TGCGCCAGCAGCCTGTACCGGGACAACTCCTACGAGCAGTACTTC. It translates to CASSLYRDNSYEQYF.